This T cell receptor (beta chain) was profiled in a study of low-dose radiotherapy and immunotherapy resistance in tumors (dated by TCRdb to between 2022 and 2023). About the full investigation: In Cohort 1, 0.5 Gy per fraction was delivered every 2 weeks, and a total PTV dose of 6.5 Gy was prescribed. Cohort 2 received 1 Gy per fraction every two weeks, with a total of 13 Gy over 26 weeks. Patients were given nivolumab as a 240 mg flat dose every two weeks and ipilimumab at 1 mg/kg every six weeks, with both drugs delivered intravenously. Intravenous cyclophosphamide at 200 mg/m2 was administered every two weeks, one day ahead of each radiation and immunotherapy administration. Starting on cycle 1 day 1, patients took 300 mg of aspirin by mouth once daily for four cycles. No randomization into treatment groups was done for the people taking part in the trial. Eight patients were included in the translational analysis: three from the first dose cohort and the first five from the second dose cohort.

Sequencing instrument: Illumina HiSeq 2500. Superscript III and a set of TRAV- and TRBV-specific primers were used to synthesize first-strand cDNA, so that both TCRalpha and TCRbeta chains were covered. An approximately 20-cycle PCR with Phusion amplified the TCRs, pairing a constant-region primer with the adapter that was attached to the V primers. Amplification of the isolated mRNA was done with the MessageAmp II aRNA Amplification Kit, which involved a roughly 15-hour in vitro transcription at 37 degrees C. mRNA for TCR sequencing was isolated with the Dynabeads mRNA DIRECT Purification Kit. Indexed Illumina adapters were added in a second Phusion PCR of 25 to 30 cycles, and the PCR products were purified with AMPure XP beads. Turning to the authors' computational methods: Using custom Perl scripts, TCR sequences that encoded the same protein were pooled, out-of-frame sequences were dropped, and the abundance of each clonotype was calculated. Any TCR sequence supported by only a single read was excluded from analysis. Shannon entropy, Gini index, clonality, richness, and the frequency of TCRs shared between repertoires were included as repertoire metrics. The raw public reads went through TCRdb reprocessing: fastp at Q25, MiXCR clone calling, in-frame beta chains kept. Under each unique CDR3 protein, matching rows form one entry showing the most common genes and DNA. The V and J calls, along with clone size, are taken from TCRdb and not from the paper's own processing. The sample yields tens of thousands of distinct CDR3 sequences; around 17% were counted once. The ten top clones hold less than 3% of the sample.

The intended sense of this specimen's time point label: before trial treatment. Donors were enrolled in RACIN, a single-arm phase I dose-escalation trial combining nivolumab, ipilimumab, aspirin, low-dose cyclophosphamide and low-dose radiotherapy. Patients with advanced, TIL-negative solid tumors were considered eligible. This clonotype was recorded many times. This clone's antigen is unknown. No clone much larger than this one lies a single base away; base qualities are absent. The germline V gene (reference sequence) supplies CDR1 SGHNT and CDR2 YYREEE. From the cysteine through the phenylalanine, the CDR3 covers 16 amino acids. CDR3 DNA is the only sequence kept; it has 48 bases, read in frame from the first base. V loses 3 bases, J loses 0 bases, and the germline ends lie 15 bases apart.

This sequence originates from a male donor with prostate cancer. The sequence joins TRBV5-4 to TRBJ1-2, and perhaps TRBD1 as D gene, on 5 matching bases. The sequences come from PBMCs, collected before treatment. The DNA reads as follows: TGTGCCAGCAGCTCCTCGGGGGAAAGGGCTAACTATGGCTACACCTTC. Its coded protein is CASSSSGERANYGYTF.